A single sample gave rise to the 28 T cell receptor beta chains below, sequenced in a study of response to subunit inactivated influenza vaccine. Using its own MiXCR run on the RT-PCR reads, TCRdb lists one record per CDR3 protein. The sample has some 480,000 distinct CDR3 sequences, approximately 9.9% seen once. This material consisted of PBMCs from blood, taken 35 to 45 days after vaccination. These receptors originate from a man between 50 and 59 years old who received an inactivated influenza vaccine.

This clonotype was detected a few times. The genes are TRBV4-3 and TRBJ2-3, with D perhaps given as TRBD1 or TRBD2 (5 bases each). Trimming removed 4 bases from V and 3 bases from J, with 8 bases in between. Germline V gene data show CDR1 as LGHNA and CDR2 as YSLEER. There are 13 residues in the CDR3. CDR3 nucleotides: TGCGCCAGCAGCCGGGACGTAACAGATACGCAGTATTTT. Its protein product is CASSRDVTDTQYF.

The rearrangement links TRBV6-5 to TRBJ2-1; 12 bases fit TRBD2. CDR3 length equals 13 residues. Germline V gives CDR1 MNHEY, CDR2 SVGAGI. Losses at the gene ends were 2 bases for V and 14 bases for J; bases not matched to a gene: 4. CDR3 in amino acids: CASSYGLAGGKFF. CDR3 coding DNA: TGTGCCAGCAGTTACGGTCTAGCGGGGGGGAAGTTCTTC.

This clonotype has at least ten counts. The V call is TRBV29-1, the J call TRBJ1-3, with 7 positions matching TRBD1. V lost 6 bases and J lost 0; bases outside the gene matches: 5. Germline CDR1 reads SQVTM; CDR2 reads ANQGSEA. The CDR3 length is 14 residues. The CDR3 reads CSVTRDSSGNTIYF. CDR3 bases: TGCAGCGTGACCAGGGACAGCTCTGGAAACACCATATATTTT. Combining the CDR3 with reference TRBV29-1 and TRBJ1-3 gives the whole variable domain SAVISQKPSRDICQRGTSLTIQCQVDSQVTMMFWYRQQPGQSLTLIATANQGSEATYESGFVIDKFPISRPNLTFSTLTVSNMSPEDSSIYLCSVTRDSSGNTIYFGEGSWLTVV.

This clonotype occurred a few times. The rearrangement joins TRBV4-2 to TRBJ2-7; 11 positions agree with TRBD2. The CDR3 is made up of 18 amino acids. The junction had 10 bases not matched to a gene; V was cut back by 3 bases and J by 0 bases. Germline values: CDR1 LGHNA, CDR2 YNFKEQ. This chain's CDR3 is CASSQRGTSGPSSYEQYF. As DNA, the CDR3 is TGTGCCAGCAGCCAGAGAGGGACTAGCGGACCGAGCTCCTACGAGCAGTACTTC.

In this sample, this clonotype turned up a few times. The V gene is TRBV7-9, the J gene TRBJ1-1, with a possible D match to TRBD1 (5 bases). V was pared by 2 bases and J by 10 bases, with 20 bases between. This CDR3 is built from 15 residues. Germline values: CDR1 SEHNR, CDR2 FQNEAQ (reference sequence). CDR3 nucleotide sequence: TGTGCCAGCAGCTTAACCGTAGGGGAGACGCGTGGAGCTTTCTTT. As protein: CASSLTVGETRGAFF.

This clonotype was picked up many times. V is TRBV7-2 and J is TRBJ2-1, with 13 positions matching TRBD2. The germline V gene has CDR1 SGHTA and CDR2 FQGNSA. V shed 5 bases, J shed 7 bases, and the junction held 8 bases outside the gene matches. The length of the CDR3 is 16 residues. The CDR3, as DNA: TGTGCCAGCAGCCTCCGACTAGCGGGAGGATCAAATGAGCAGTTCTTC. Encoded protein: CASSLRLAGGSNEQFF.

The gene calls are TRBV12-3 or TRBV12-4 and TRBJ1-1; a weak D match, TRBD1 (6 bases). V gave up 7 bases and J gave up 5 bases, with 14 bases separating them. This CDR3 comprises 13 residues. This CDR3 is CASNYREGTEAFF. As DNA, the CDR3 is TGTGCCAGCAATTACAGGGAGGGGACTGAAGCTTTCTTT.

The chain carries TRBV20-1 and TRBJ2-5; no definite D call. Germline loops: CDR1 DFQATT, CDR2 SNEGSKA (reference sequence). The CDR3 contains 15 residues. The germline V and J ends were trimmed by 2 bases and 2 bases, with 15 bases remaining between them. CDR3 amino acids: CSARTVTLEQETQYF. The DNA of the CDR3 is TGCAGTGCTAGAACAGTCACATTGGAGCAAGAGACCCAGTACTTC.

This clonotype has just a few counts. The rearrangement uses TRBV2 and TRBJ2-7, with D unresolved. Germline V gene sequence: CDR1 SNHLY, CDR2 FYNNEI. Trimming stripped 10 bases from V and 3 bases from J, with 13 bases between. The CDR3 has 12 residues. CDR3 amino acids: CATSAPDYEQYF. Written as DNA, the CDR3 is TGTGCCACATCAGCCCCCGACTACGAGCAGTACTTC.

This clonotype was seen a few times. The chain has TRBV4-2 and TRBJ1-1; D uncertain. In germline, CDR1 is LGHNA, CDR2 YNFKEQ. This CDR3 region has 15 residues. V shed 0 bases and J shed 7 bases, with 15 bases lying between them. The CDR3 DNA reads as TGTGCCAGCAGCCAAGAAGTAGCTCGCCTCTTTGAAGCTTTCTTT. Its protein is CASSQEVARLFEAFF.

This clonotype was seen ten or more times. The genes are TRBV20-1 and TRBJ2-5; D ambiguous. The CDR3 contains 12 residues. V was pared by 3 bases and J by 3 bases, with 8 bases between. From germline, CDR1 is DFQATT and CDR2 SNEGSKA (reference sequence). CDR3 sequence: CSASRLKETQYF. For the CDR3, the DNA is TGCAGTGCTAGTAGACTGAAAGAGACCCAGTACTTC.

This clonotype appeared a few times. CDR3 sequence: CASSLDLLRNTGELFF. The CDR3 nucleotides read TGTGCCAGCAGCTTAGATCTCCTCAGGAACACCGGGGAGCTGTTTTTT. The rearrangement links TRBV11-2 to TRBJ2-2; the D is unclear. CDR1 and CDR2 (germline): SGHAT, FQNNGV. This CDR3 is 16 amino acids long. V lost 0 bases to trimming and J lost 1 base, with 9 bases between them. The full variable domain, rest sourced from reference TRBV11-2 and TRBJ2-2, is EAGVAQSPRYKIIEKRQSVAFWCNPISGHATLYWYQQILGQGPKLLIQFQNNGVVDDSQLPKDRFSAERLKGVDSTLKIQPAKLEDSAVYLCASSLDLLRNTGELFFGEGSRLTVL.

V and J are TRBV12-3 or TRBV12-4 and TRBJ2-3; D gene uncertain. The V end was cut by 6 bases, the J end by 6 bases, with 22 bases between. The CDR3 spans 16 residues. This CDR3 reads CASSQTLANLDDTQYF. The CDR3 DNA is TGTGCCAGCAGCCAAACCCTGGCCAACCTCGACGATACGCAGTATTTT.

The rearrangement joins TRBV6-1 to TRBJ2-2; TRBD1 aligns across 9 bases. The CDR3 covers 15 residues. Germline CDR1 and CDR2: MNHNS and SASEGT. The V and J ends lost 6 bases and 4 bases, in that order; junction bases with no gene match: 6. The CDR3 sequence is CASSTGTGTTGELFF. In DNA, the CDR3 is TGTGCCAGCAGCACCGGGACAGGGACCACCGGGGAGCTGTTTTTT.

The gene calls are TRBV7-9 and TRBJ2-1; TRBD2 matches 7 bases. Germline CDR1 is SEHNR and CDR2 is FQNEAQ (reference sequence). This CDR3 contains 17 residues. V was clipped by 5 bases and J by 0 bases; unmatched bases: 10. Here the CDR3 DNA reads TGTGCCAGCAGCGCAATACTAGCGAGTGACTCCTACAATGAGCAGTTCTTC. The encoded protein is CASSAILASDSYNEQFF.

The chain has TRBV20-1 and TRBJ2-1; 7 bases agree with TRBD2. This CDR3 spans 18 amino acids. The trim removed 3 bases at V and 0 bases at J, leaving 14 bases unmatched. The V gene's germline CDR1 is DFQATT and CDR2 SNEGSKA (reference sequence). The CDR3 DNA follows: TGCAGTGCTAGTGGGCTAGCGGTGAGTGGGAGCTCCTACAATGAGCAGTTCTTC. Protein: CSASGLAVSGSSYNEQFF.

The table lists this clonotype with a few counts. This chain uses TRBV5-6 with TRBJ1-1; D not resolved. The CDR3 consists of 12 residues. The V end lost 0 bases, the J end lost 9 bases, and 9 bases lay between the germline ends. Germline assignment: CDR1 SGHDT and CDR2 YYEEEE. This CDR3 is CASSLGPAQAFF. CDR3 coding DNA: TGTGCCAGCAGCTTGGGGCCTGCTCAAGCTTTCTTT.

The chain combines TRBV7-8 with TRBJ2-3; 8 bases align to TRBD2. Germline-derived CDR1 and CDR2 are SGHVS and FQNEAQ. CDR3 length: 16 residues. The V segment lost 5 bases and the J segment 0 bases; nucleotides outside the gene matches: 7. The CDR3 coding sequence is TGTGCCAGCAGCCGTAATAGCGGGATTAGCACAGATACGCAGTATTTT. It specifies CASSRNSGISTDTQYF.

This clonotype came up a few times. The chain is built from TRBV4-1 and TRBJ1-2; 9 bases are a match to TRBD1. The germline gives CDR1 MGHRA, CDR2 YSYEKL. The V segment lost 3 bases and the J segment 7 bases; nucleotides outside the gene matches: 12. There are 16 residues in the CDR3. The CDR3 nucleotides are TGCGCCAGCAGCCAGGCCGGGACAGGGAATTTCCCTGGCTACACCTTC. Amino acid sequence: CASSQAGTGNFPGYTF.

This clonotype was observed many times. The chain carries TRBV5-1 and TRBJ2-3, with D tentatively TRBD2 (6 bases). This CDR3 has 14 residues. V lost 0 bases and J 6 bases, leaving 11 bases between the germline ends. CDR1 is SGHRS, CDR2 YFSETQ, per germline. The CDR3 sequence is CASSLVEGSDTQYF. CDR3 nucleotides: TGCGCCAGCAGCTTGGTGGAGGGTAGCGATACGCAGTATTTT.

This clonotype was seen more than once but under ten times. This chain connects TRBV6-1 to TRBJ1-1, with D unresolved. This CDR3 is 14 amino acids long. Per the germline V gene, CDR1 is MNHNS and CDR2 is SASEGT. Trimming shortened V by 4 bases and J by 1 base, and 10 bases separated the two germline ends. The CDR3 is CASSVRIENTEAFF. CDR3 coding DNA: TGTGCCAGCAGTGTCCGTATCGAGAACACTGAAGCTTTCTTT.

This clonotype was detected ten times or more. The chain joins TRBV5-1 to TRBJ2-7, with D hard to call. V was trimmed by 2 bases and J by 0 bases, leaving 6 bases between them. Germline CDR1 and CDR2: SGHRS and YFSETQ. The CDR3 extends over 13 amino acids. The CDR3 sequence is CASSLQSSYEQYF. The CDR3 DNA sequence: TGCGCCAGCAGCTTACAAAGCTCCTACGAGCAGTACTTC.

With respect to this clonotype: Given the absence of the conserved phenylalanine or tryptophan at the CDR3 end, a read error is likely. The chain is built from TRBV5-1 and TRBJ2-1; 7 bases are a match to TRBD1. Trimming took 0 bases from V and 1 from J; bases not matched to a gene: 7. This CDR3 contains 17 residues. The germline CDR1 and CDR2 sequences are SGHRS and YFSETQ. CDR3 nucleotides: TGCGCCAGCAGCTTGGCGGGACAGCTACTATCCTACAATGAGCAGTTCTCC. It translates to CASSLAGQLLSYNEQFS.

This clonotype was picked up many times. The chain combines TRBV6-5 with TRBJ2-1; D remains unclear. The CDR3 is 12 amino acids. V lost 4 bases to trimming and J lost 6 bases, with 7 bases between them. In germline, CDR1 is MNHEY, CDR2 SVGAGI. CDR3 nucleotides: TGTGCCAGCAGTTCCGGGTTCAATGAGCAGTTCTTC. Protein sequence: CASSSGFNEQFF.

This clonotype was picked up a small number of times. V is TRBV9 and J is TRBJ2-5; possibly TRBD1 for D (5 bases). The CDR3 has 17 amino acids. The V and J ends lost 3 bases and 2 bases respectively, with 20 bases between them. Germline V gene sequence: CDR1 SGDLS, CDR2 YYNGEE. The CDR3 nucleotides read TGTGCCAGCAGCGGAAGCCCGGGCAGGGCCGAACAAGAGACCCAGTACTTC. Encoded protein: CASSGSPGRAEQETQYF.

The sample holds a few counts of this clonotype. The chain employs TRBV10-3 and TRBJ2-3; tentatively, D is TRBD2 (7 bases). In germline, CDR1 is ENHRY, CDR2 SYGVKD. This CDR3 is 14 amino acids long. V lost 6 bases, J lost 6 bases, and 16 bases lay in between. CDR3 sequence: CAIRREGESDTQYF. The CDR3 DNA reads TGTGCCATCAGAAGGGAGGGGGAGTCGGATACGCAGTATTTT.

This clonotype was observed a few times. The rearrangement joins TRBV2 to TRBJ1-1; no reliable D call. Germline assignment: CDR1 SNHLY and CDR2 FYNNEI. The CDR3 contains 13 residues. V lost 8 bases and J lost 4, with 14 bases in between. The CDR3 protein is CASRLFWSTEAFF. CDR3 DNA: TGTGCCAGCCGCCTTTTTTGGAGCACTGAAGCTTTCTTT. The complete variable domain, with remaining parts taken from reference TRBV2 and TRBJ1-1, reads EPEVTQTPSHQVTQMGQEVILRCVPISNHLYFYWYRQILGQKVEFLVSFYNNEISEKSEIFDDQFSVERPDGSNFTLKIRSTKLEDSAMYFCASRLFWSTEAFFGQGTRLTVV.

The V call is TRBV5-1, the J call TRBJ2-1, with 14 bases that match TRBD2. The CDR3 extends over 16 amino acids. J gave up 7 bases and V 4 bases, and 7 bases lay outside the gene matches. The germline V gene has CDR1 SGHRS and CDR2 YFSETQ. CDR3 protein: CASSPAGTSGRNEQFF. The CDR3 DNA reads as TGCGCCAGCAGCCCCGCCGGGACTAGCGGGAGAAATGAGCAGTTCTTC.